This is a list of T cell receptor beta chains from one sample in a study of shared clonotypes between healthy human individuals. TCRdb keeps only in-frame clones here, not all; method: immunoSEQ multiplex PCR. The sample includes 2 million or so clones, roughly 94% seen only once; the top ten take 0.9% to 1.4%. The source material was naive CD8+ T cells sorted from blood. The receptors here all came from a man in his late teens or twenties in good health. Both conserved end residues are part of each CDR3. Fields, in order: J gene, clone size, CDR3 length, V gene, D gene, CDR3 protein, CDR3 DNA. The D gene is left open where the match is weak. Where a row states a size, it is once, few, many or the class of an expanded clone; other rows omit it.

TRBJ1-4,NA,15,TRBV6-6,NA,CASSMDVALREKLFF,TGTGCCAGCAGTATGGACGTCGCTCTCCGTGAAAAACTGTTTTTT
TRBJ2-1,NA,12,TRBV10-3,TRBD1,CASRGQDNEQFF,TGTGCCTCAAGGGGACAGGACAATGAGCAGTTCTTC
TRBJ1-2,NA,14,TRBV19,TRBD1,CASSSRQGDYGYTF,TGTGCCAGTAGTTCCCGGCAGGGGGACTATGGCTACACCTTC
TRBJ2-7,NA,13,TRBV6-5,NA,CASSADLTYEQYF,TGTGCCAGCAGCGCGGACTTGACCTACGAGCAGTACTTC
TRBJ1-2,NA,16,TRBV7-8,NA,CASRDHLGSADYGYTF,TGTGCCAGCAGGGATCATCTCGGGAGCGCGGACTATGGCTACACCTTC
TRBJ1-3,NA,13,TRBV6-6,NA,CASSSLTGNTIYF,TGTGCCAGCAGTTCCTTAACTGGAAACACCATATATTTT
TRBJ2-1,NA,15,TRBV7-9,TRBD2,CASSLGEGIPNEQFF,TGTGCCAGCAGCTTAGGGGAGGGGATCCCCAATGAGCAGTTCTTC
TRBJ2-3,NA,16,TRBV9,TRBD1,CASSGVWDRATDTQYF,TGTGCCAGCAGCGGGGTGTGGGACAGGGCCACAGATACGCAGTATTTT
TRBJ2-5,NA,15,TRBV6-4,TRBD2,CASRVIAGGSETQYF,TGTGCCAGCAGGGTGATAGCGGGGGGATCGGAGACCCAGTACTTC
TRBJ2-7,NA,14,TRBV15,TRBD2,CATSIPSGSGEQYF,TGTGCCACCAGTATTCCTAGCGGGAGTGGCGAGCAGTACTTC
TRBJ1-6,few,16,TRBV7-8,NA,CASSLGTLSYNSPLHF,TGTGCCAGCAGCTTAGGAACACTCAGCTATAATTCACCCCTCCACTTT
TRBJ2-3,NA,16,TRBV9,TRBD1,CASSVWDSLTEDTQYF,TGTGCCAGCAGCGTTTGGGACAGCCTAACGGAGGATACGCAGTATTTT
TRBJ2-1,NA,18,TRBV4-1,NA,CASSQRSPAGAYYNEQFF,TGCGCCAGCAGCCAACGGTCCCCCGCGGGGGCCTATTACAATGAGCAGTTCTTC
TRBJ1-4,once,16,TRBV13,NA,CASSLGRGGWEEKLFF,TGTGCCAGCAGCTTAGGCCGCGGGGGATGGGAAGAAAAACTGTTTTTT
TRBJ2-7,NA,15,TRBV5-6,NA,CASSPWTDSSVGQYF,TGTGCCAGCAGCCCTTGGACGGATTCATCCGTCGGGCAGTACTTC
TRBJ1-1,once,12,TRBV5-4,NA,CASSPMGTEAFF,TGTGCCAGCAGCCCGATGGGCACTGAAGCTTTCTTT
TRBJ1-1,NA,16,TRBV19,NA,CASYSTWTGLNTEAFF,TGTGCCAGCTACTCTACCTGGACGGGCCTGAACACTGAAGCTTTCTTT
TRBJ2-7,NA,13,TRBV10-3,NA,CASRQDLTYEQYF,TGTGCCTCTAGACAGGACCTTACCTACGAGCAGTACTTC
TRBJ2-7,NA,11,TRBV29-1,NA,CSVVGIYEQYF,TGCAGCGTGGTCGGGATCTACGAGCAGTACTTC
TRBJ2-2,few,11,TRBV2,NA,CASRNTGELFF,TGTGCCAGCAGAAACACCGGGGAGCTGTTTTTT
TRBJ2-1,NA,11,TRBV9,NA,CASSVDNEQFF,TGTGCCAGCAGCGTAGATAATGAGCAGTTCTTC
TRBJ1-5,NA,15,TRBV7-8,NA,CASTTGGSGNQPQHF,TGTGCCAGCACCACTGGGGGCAGCGGCAATCAGCCCCAGCATTTT
TRBJ2-7,NA,16,TRBV7-9,NA,CASSPHGHLPSYEQYF,TGTGCCAGCAGCCCCCACGGACACCTTCCCTCCTACGAGCAGTACTTC
TRBJ2-3,NA,13,TRBV27,NA,CASSLMGTDTQYF,TGTGCCAGCAGTTTAATGGGAACAGATACGCAGTATTTT
TRBJ2-1,NA,16,TRBV27,NA,CASSQPVLASVNEQFF,TGTGCCAGCAGTCAGCCCGTTCTAGCGTCTGTCAATGAGCAGTTCTTC
TRBJ2-7,once,14,TRBV6-5,NA,CASSYSGGEYEQYF,TGTGCCAGCAGTTACTCTGGCGGGGAGTACGAGCAGTACTTC
TRBJ2-3,NA,15,TRBV9,NA,CASSVEGEFTDTQYF,TGTGCCAGCAGCGTAGAGGGGGAGTTCACAGATACGCAGTATTTT
TRBJ2-7,NA,15,TRBV5-6,NA,CASSLDQGTSIEQYF,TGTGCCAGCAGCTTGGATCAGGGGACATCTATCGAGCAGTACTTC
TRBJ2-1,NA,11,TRBV7-6,NA,CASSIDNEQFF,TGTGCCAGCAGCATAGATAATGAGCAGTTCTTC
TRBJ2-3,NA,12,TRBV2,NA,CASSSDSDTQYF,TGTGCCAGCAGCTCCGACTCAGATACGCAGTATTTT
TRBJ2-7,NA,15,TRBV28,NA,CASSLPTGWDYEQYF,TGTGCCAGCAGTTTGCCAACAGGGTGGGACTACGAGCAGTACTTC
TRBJ2-7,NA,10,TRBV5-8,TRBD1,CASSFPGQGF,TGTGCCAGCAGCTTCCCGGGACAGGGTTTC
TRBJ1-1,NA,14,TRBV19,NA,CASSISDSNTEAFF,TGTGCCAGTAGTATTAGCGATTCGAACACTGAAGCTTTCTTT
TRBJ2-5,NA,15,TRBV6-5,TRBD2,CASSPGLADQETQYF,TGTGCCAGCAGCCCCGGACTAGCCGACCAAGAGACCCAGTACTTC
TRBJ2-7,once,14,TRBV5-1,NA,CASSPGDSTYEQYF,TGCGCCAGCAGCCCGGGGGACAGCACCTACGAGCAGTACTTC
TRBJ2-7,NA,13,TRBV13,NA,CASSRSGSYEQYF,TGTGCCAGCAGCCGTAGCGGATCCTACGAGCAGTACTTC
TRBJ2-2,once,14,TRBV6-5,NA,CASSYGTGTGELFF,TGTGCCAGCAGTTACGGCACAGGGACCGGGGAGCTGTTTTTT
TRBJ2-7,NA,14,TRBV9,TRBD2,CASSGVAGFYEQYF,TGTGCCAGCAGCGGGGTAGCGGGATTCTACGAGCAGTACTTC
TRBJ1-1,NA,13,TRBV7-6,NA,CASSPSLNTDAFF,TGTGCCAGCAGCCCATCCTTGAACACTGATGCTTTCTTT
TRBJ2-7,NA,15,TRBV9,NA,CAASEGWRRGDEQYF,TGCGCCGCCTCGGAGGGGTGGAGGAGGGGGGACGAGCAGTACTTC